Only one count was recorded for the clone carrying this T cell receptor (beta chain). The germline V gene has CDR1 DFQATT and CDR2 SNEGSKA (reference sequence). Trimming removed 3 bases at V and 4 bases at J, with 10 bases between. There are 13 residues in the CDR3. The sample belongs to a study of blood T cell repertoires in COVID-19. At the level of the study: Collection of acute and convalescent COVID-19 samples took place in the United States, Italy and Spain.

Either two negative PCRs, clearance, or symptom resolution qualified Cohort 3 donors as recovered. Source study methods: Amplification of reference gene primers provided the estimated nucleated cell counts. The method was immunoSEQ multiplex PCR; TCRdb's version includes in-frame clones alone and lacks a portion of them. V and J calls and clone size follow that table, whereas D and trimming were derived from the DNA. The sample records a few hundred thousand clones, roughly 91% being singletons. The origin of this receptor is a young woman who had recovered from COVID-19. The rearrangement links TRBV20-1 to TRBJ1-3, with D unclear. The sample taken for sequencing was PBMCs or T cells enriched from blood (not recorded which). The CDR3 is CSASAGRGNTIYF. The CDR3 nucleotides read TGCAGTGCTAGTGCGGGAAGGGGAAACACCATATATTTT.